The text below deals with one T cell receptor (beta chain). What it recognizes is unknown. The data were produced by immunoSEQ multiplex PCR, yet TCRdb's version contains in-frame clones alone and is incomplete. The sample consists of about 36,000 clones, just under 85% of them appearing once. The sample originates from a study of CD4 T cells in relation to SARS-CoV-2 and coronaviruses. The CDR3 is made up of 17 amino acids. Germline CDR1 LGHDT, CDR2 YNNKEL (reference sequence). V lost 6 bases to trimming and J lost 1 base; unmatched junction nucleotides: 15. The chain carries TRBV3-1 (or the pseudogene TRBV3-2) and TRBJ2-7, with 7 bases fitting TRBD2. The sample taken for sequencing was naive CD4+ T cells from PBMCs, cultured in vitro. Described subset: naive CD4+ T cells isolated by negative enrichment. This TCR came from an adult with COVID-19. The CDR3 region has the DNA TGTGCCAGCAGACCCCCCCCCGGGCGGGAGAGTTCCTACGAGCAGTACTTC. This gives the protein CASRPPPGRESSYEQYF.